The clone carrying this T cell receptor (beta chain) was seen just once. Its antigen is not identified. The germline CDR1 and CDR2 sequences are SGHRS and YFSETQ. The CDR3 is 14 residues long. This entry belongs to a study of blood T cells in healthy people across ages. Study-level points and caveats: Samples with more naive T cells showed higher observed beta diversity.

Together with a sample-barcoded 5' primer, a J-beta primer mix was included in a second PCR lasting about 7 to 11 cycles. TCRdb ran MiXCR on the 5' RACE reads and lists one entry per CDR3 protein. The sample yields 750,000 or so distinct CDR3 sequences, 25% seen once. This sample also belongs to another study, concerning T cells of mothers and their children. That source notes: Related mother-child pairs shared marginally more repertoire than unrelated pairs, though not significantly.

This clonotype originated in a boy aged 5-17 years in good health. The source material was blood. This rearrangement joins TRBV5-1 to TRBJ2-5; 7 positions agree with TRBD1. TRBJ2-7 matches the DNA end more closely, so the J call is doubtful. Written as DNA, the CDR3 is TGCGCCAGCAGCTGGACGACAGGGAGCTACGAGCAGTACTTC. It encodes CASSWTTGSYEQYF.